These T cell receptor beta chains were read from a single sample in a study of T cell responses to AZD1222 COVID-19 vaccine. Assay: immunoSEQ multiplex PCR; the TCRdb copy retains only in-frame clones and omits some. The profile covers around 160,000 clones, with 90% to 95% appearing a single time and 5.1% taken by the ten largest. The sample consisted of peripheral blood, taken 28 days after the second AZD1222 dose. Receptors were obtained from an adult who received the AZD1222 COVID-19 vaccine. The CDR3 runs from the conserved cysteine through the conserved F or W. The D gene is left open where the match is weak.

CDR3aa: CAWSGQILGNTIYF
CDR3nt: TGTGCCTGGAGTGGACAGATACTTGGAAACACCATATATTTT
j_gene: TRBJ1-3
v_gene: TRBV30
d_gene: .

CDR3aa: CARSSATSHEKLFF
CDR3nt: TGTGCCAGAAGCTCCGCTACGAGTCATGAAAAACTGTTTTTT
j_gene: TRBJ1-4
v_gene: TRBV5-3
d_gene: .

CDR3aa: CASSYTAGGPYIEQFF
CDR3nt: TGTGCCAGCAGTTACACGGCGGGAGGCCCGTATATTGAGCAGTTCTTC
j_gene: TRBJ2-1
v_gene: TRBV6-5
d_gene: TRBD2

CDR3aa: CARSLTPSGEQFF
CDR3nt: TGTGCCAGAAGCTTGACCCCCAGCGGTGAGCAGTTCTTC
j_gene: TRBJ2-1
v_gene: TRBV5-3
d_gene: .

CDR3aa: CSVKDHEQYF
CDR3nt: TGCAGCGTAAAGGACCACGAGCAGTACTTC
j_gene: TRBJ2-7
v_gene: TRBV29-1
d_gene: .

CDR3aa: CASSLAGVSESPLHF
CDR3nt: TGCGCCAGCAGCTTGGCCGGGGTCTCAGAGTCACCCCTCCACTTT
j_gene: TRBJ1-6
v_gene: TRBV5-1
d_gene: .

CDR3aa: CASSSGSSSYGYTF
CDR3nt: TGCGCCAGCAGCTCCGGGTCCTCTTCTTATGGCTACACCTTC
j_gene: TRBJ1-2
v_gene: TRBV5-1
d_gene: .

CDR3aa: CASSFGYYTEAFF
CDR3nt: TGTGCCAGCAGCTTTGGGTATTACACTGAAGCTTTCTTT
j_gene: TRBJ1-1
v_gene: TRBV5-5
d_gene: .

CDR3aa: CASSPRTGGSYEQYF
CDR3nt: TGTGCCAGCAGCCCCCGGACAGGGGGCTCCTACGAGCAGTACTTC
j_gene: TRBJ2-7
v_gene: TRBV7-2
d_gene: TRBD1

CDR3aa: CASSLRASGDYEQYF
CDR3nt: TGTGCCAGCAGCTTACGGGCTAGCGGGGACTACGAGCAGTACTTC
j_gene: TRBJ2-7
v_gene: TRBV7-6
d_gene: TRBD2

CDR3aa: CASREGYEQYF
CDR3nt: TGTGCCAGCCGGGAGGGCTACGAGCAGTACTTC
j_gene: TRBJ2-7
v_gene: TRBV27
d_gene: TRBD2

CDR3aa: CASSIGALNYGYTF
CDR3nt: TGTGCCAGTAGTATAGGGGCCCTAAACTATGGCTACACCTTC
j_gene: TRBJ1-2
v_gene: TRBV19
d_gene: .